This is a list of T cell receptor beta chains from one sample in a study of CD8 T cells in Susac syndrome. TCRdb independently ran MiXCR on the immunoSEQ multiplex PCR reads; one entry per CDR3 protein. The repertoire consists of 190,000 or so distinct CDR3 sequences, with 85% to 95% occurring once and the leading ten covering 0.082%. Sample: CD4+ T cells from PBMCs. Source of these receptors: a human donor with multiple sclerosis. The CDR3 runs from the conserved cysteine through the conserved F or W. A D gene is named only where the DNA matches it firmly. A row's size may be missing; if present it is once, few, many or a size class.

>TRBJ2-6|TRBV27|.|TRBD1
CARPWPRQGLPSSGANVLTF
TGTGCCAGACCCTGGCCGAGACAGGGGCTCCCAAGCTCTGGGGCCAACGTCCTGACTTTC
>TRBJ1-1|TRBV18|.|TRBD1
CASSPSLRQGGTEAFF
TGTGCCAGCTCACCATCACTGAGACAGGGTGGGACTGAAGCTTTCTTT
>TRBJ1-5|TRBV3-1|.|.
CASSQVNSNQPQHF
TGTGCCAGCAGCCAAGTGAATAGCAATCAGCCCCAGCATTTT
>TRBJ2-1|TRBV7-6|.|.
CASSRTTSSYNEQFF
TGTGCCAGCAGCCGAACAACGTCCTCCTACAATGAGCAGTTCTTC
>TRBJ1-6|TRBV20-1|.|.
CSARDRGENFNSPLHF
TGCAGTGCTAGAGATAGAGGGGAGAATTTTAATTCACCCCTCCACTTT
>TRBJ2-1|TRBV20-1|once|TRBD2
CSASRLAGVPNNEQFF
TGCAGTGCTTCCCGACTAGCGGGGGTGCCGAACAATGAGCAGTTCTTC
>TRBJ2-1|TRBV4-2|.|TRBD2
CASSQDQWLAGGGNEQFF
TGTGCCAGCAGCCAAGATCAATGGCTAGCGGGGGGCGGGAATGAGCAGTTCTTC
>TRBJ1-6|TRBV7-8|once|TRBD1
CASSLEQGAGYNSPLHF
TGTGCCAGCAGCTTAGAGCAGGGGGCTGGCTATAATTCACCCCTCCACTTT
>TRBJ2-3|TRBV6-1|.|.
CASSGDIPQYF
TGTGCCAGCAGTGGGGACATCCCGCAGTATTTT
>TRBJ1-1|TRBV6-2/TRBV6-3|.|.
CASSHRPGDSKAFF
TGTGCCAGCAGTCACCGGCCAGGGGATAGTAAAGCTTTCTTT
>TRBJ2-5|TRBV20-1|few|TRBD2
CSARGGGQETQYF
TGCAGTGCTAGAGGCGGGGGCCAAGAGACCCAGTACTTC
>TRBJ1-5|TRBV20-1|.|.
CSASRGTGNQPQHF
TGCAGTGCTAGCCGGGGGACGGGGAATCAGCCCCAGCATTTT
>TRBJ2-6|TRBV14|.|TRBD1
CASSLVGDRVAGANVLTF
TGTGCCAGCAGCCTAGTGGGGGACAGGGTGGCTGGGGCCAACGTCCTGACTTTC
>TRBJ1-5|TRBV20-1|.|.
CSARDSSNQPQHF
TGCAGTGCTAGGGACAGTAGCAATCAGCCCCAGCATTTT
>TRBJ1-4|TRBV5-4|few|.
CASSFNEKLFF
TGTGCCAGCAGCTTTAATGAAAAACTGTTTTTT
>TRBJ2-5|TRBV2|.|.
CASTPQEEATQYF
TGTGCCAGCACCCCACAGGAGGAGGCGACCCAGTACTTC
>TRBJ2-5|TRBV11-2|.|TRBD1
CASSLEPGGTQYF
TGTGCCAGCAGCTTAGAGCCAGGGGGGACCCAGTACTTC
>TRBJ2-3|TRBV28|.|.
CASAEGYTQYF
TGTGCCAGCGCCGAAGGGTATACGCAGTATTTT
>TRBJ1-6|TRBV18|.|.
CASSPENLASPLHF
TGTGCCAGCTCACCGGAGAACCTAGCCTCACCCCTCCACTTT
>TRBJ1-2|TRBV27|.|.
CASSFWGQGYGYTF
TGTGCCAGCAGTTTCTGGGGACAAGGCTATGGCTACACCTTC
>TRBJ2-1|TRBV18|.|TRBD1
CASSSTLSGQANNEQFF
TGTGCCAGCTCATCCACCCTGTCCGGACAGGCGAACAATGAGCAGTTCTTC
>TRBJ2-7|TRBV27|.|.
CASGNRGTAAYEQYF
TGTGCCAGCGGAAATCGAGGGACGGCAGCCTACGAGCAGTACTTC
>TRBJ2-5|TRBV25-1|.|.
CASSGRPHQETQYF
TGTGCCAGCAGTGGCAGACCGCACCAAGAGACCCAGTACTTC
>TRBJ2-1|TRBV9|.|TRBD1
CASSVGQGGYNEQFF
TGTGCCAGCAGCGTAGGACAGGGGGGGTACAATGAGCAGTTCTTC
>TRBJ2-7|TRBV11-2|.|.
CASSSGPGQIYEQYF
TGTGCCAGCAGCTCAGGACCGGGACAAATCTACGAGCAGTACTTC
>TRBJ2-2|TRBV13|.|.
CASSLGRETGELFF
TGTGCCAGCAGCTTAGGCCGGGAAACCGGGGAGCTGTTTTTT
>TRBJ2-5|TRBV5-6|once|.
CASSRAWGTSETQYF
TGTGCCAGCAGCCGTGCTTGGGGGACGAGTGAGACCCAGTACTTC
>TRBJ1-5|TRBV12-3/TRBV12-4|few|TRBD1
CASSSGTVNQPQHF
TGTGCCAGCAGTTCCGGGACAGTCAATCAGCCCCAGCATTTT
>TRBJ2-3|TRBV7-2|.|TRBD2
CASSLVGLAGGADTQYF
TGTGCCAGCAGCTTAGTCGGACTAGCGGGGGGTGCAGATACGCAGTATTTT
>TRBJ2-5|TRBV6-2/TRBV6-3|.|.
CASSQGGEAQYF
TGTGCCAGCAGCCAGGGTGGGGAGGCCCAGTACTTC
>TRBJ2-5|TRBV2|.|.
CASSGVVETQYF
TGTGCCAGCAGCGGCGTTGTCGAGACCCAGTACTTC
>TRBJ1-4|TRBV4-2|.|.
CAVSSTNEKLFF
TGTGCCGTCAGCTCAACTAATGAAAAACTGTTTTTT
>TRBJ2-7|TRBV9|.|TRBD2
CASSPPGGNEQYF
TGTGCCAGCAGCCCGCCGGGGGGGAACGAGCAGTACTTC
>TRBJ1-1|TRBV7-2|.|TRBD1
CASSLSQGGTEAFF
TGTGCCAGCAGCCTGTCCCAGGGGGGCACTGAAGCTTTCTTT
>TRBJ1-1|TRBV29-1|.|.
CSVEEWQNTEAFF
TGCAGCGTTGAAGAATGGCAGAACACTGAAGCTTTCTTT
>TRBJ2-5|TRBV14|.|.
CASSQEWKTQYF
TGTGCCAGCAGCCAAGAGTGGAAGACCCAGTACTTC
>TRBJ1-5|TRBV27|.|TRBD1
CASSPTTGVGLNQPQHF
TGTGCCAGCAGTCCCACTACAGGGGTCGGACTCAATCAGCCCCAGCATTTT
>TRBJ1-2|TRBV15|.|.
CATRGRGKGKDYGYTF
TGTGCCACCAGAGGCAGGGGAAAAGGAAAGGACTATGGCTACACCTTC
>TRBJ1-4|TRBV29-1|.|.
CSVEEEKLFF
TGCAGCGTTGAAGAGGAAAAACTGTTTTTT
>TRBJ2-4|TRBV6-6|.|.
CASSLSPGYQYF
TGTGCCAGCAGTTTAAGTCCGGGATATCAGTACTTC
>TRBJ1-6|TRBV6-5|.|.
CASRNAGRTNSPLHF
TGTGCCAGCAGAAACGCGGGACGTACAAATTCACCCCTCCACTTT
>TRBJ2-5|TRBV12-3/TRBV12-4|once|.
CASSSNREETQYF
TGTGCCAGCAGTTCGAACAGGGAAGAGACCCAGTACTTC
>TRBJ2-1|TRBV2|.|.
CASQGGTYNEQFF
TGTGCCAGCCAGGGGGGCACCTACAATGAGCAGTTCTTC
>TRBJ1-6|TRBV25-1|.|.
CASSEWKGWDSPLHF
TGTGCCAGCAGTGAATGGAAGGGCTGGGATTCACCCCTCCACTTT
>TRBJ1-1|TRBV20-1|.|TRBD1
CSAGDRATEAFF
TGCAGTGCTGGGGACAGGGCGACTGAAGCTTTCTTT
>TRBJ2-5|TRBV20-1|.|TRBD1
CSYLGQGPGTQYF
TGCAGTTACTTAGGACAGGGGCCGGGGACCCAGTACTTC
>TRBJ2-5|TRBV6-1|once|TRBD1
CASSGTGIMETQYF
TGTGCCAGCAGTGGGACAGGGATTATGGAGACCCAGTACTTC
>TRBJ1-6|TRBV20-1|.|.
CSARGGSSPLHF
TGCAGTGCTAGAGGTGGGAGTTCACCCCTCCACTTT
>TRBJ1-5|TRBV7-9|.|.
CASSIGDGPQHF
TGTGCCAGCAGCATTGGCGATGGGCCCCAGCATTTT
>TRBJ1-1|TRBV4-1|once|.
CASSQVMKVNTEAFF
TGCGCCAGCAGCCAAGTAATGAAGGTGAACACTGAAGCTTTCTTT
>TRBJ2-6|TRBV5-4|.|.
CASSLDDSGANVLTF
TGTGCCAGCAGCTTGGATGACTCTGGGGCCAACGTCCTGACTTTC
>TRBJ2-2|TRBV30|.|.
CAWSVQGRGYGELFF
TGTGCCTGGAGTGTACAAGGCAGGGGTTACGGGGAGCTGTTTTTT
>TRBJ2-1|TRBV20-1|.|TRBD2
CSARGTSGGYNEQFF
TGCAGTGCTAGGGGAACTAGCGGGGGTTACAATGAGCAGTTCTTC